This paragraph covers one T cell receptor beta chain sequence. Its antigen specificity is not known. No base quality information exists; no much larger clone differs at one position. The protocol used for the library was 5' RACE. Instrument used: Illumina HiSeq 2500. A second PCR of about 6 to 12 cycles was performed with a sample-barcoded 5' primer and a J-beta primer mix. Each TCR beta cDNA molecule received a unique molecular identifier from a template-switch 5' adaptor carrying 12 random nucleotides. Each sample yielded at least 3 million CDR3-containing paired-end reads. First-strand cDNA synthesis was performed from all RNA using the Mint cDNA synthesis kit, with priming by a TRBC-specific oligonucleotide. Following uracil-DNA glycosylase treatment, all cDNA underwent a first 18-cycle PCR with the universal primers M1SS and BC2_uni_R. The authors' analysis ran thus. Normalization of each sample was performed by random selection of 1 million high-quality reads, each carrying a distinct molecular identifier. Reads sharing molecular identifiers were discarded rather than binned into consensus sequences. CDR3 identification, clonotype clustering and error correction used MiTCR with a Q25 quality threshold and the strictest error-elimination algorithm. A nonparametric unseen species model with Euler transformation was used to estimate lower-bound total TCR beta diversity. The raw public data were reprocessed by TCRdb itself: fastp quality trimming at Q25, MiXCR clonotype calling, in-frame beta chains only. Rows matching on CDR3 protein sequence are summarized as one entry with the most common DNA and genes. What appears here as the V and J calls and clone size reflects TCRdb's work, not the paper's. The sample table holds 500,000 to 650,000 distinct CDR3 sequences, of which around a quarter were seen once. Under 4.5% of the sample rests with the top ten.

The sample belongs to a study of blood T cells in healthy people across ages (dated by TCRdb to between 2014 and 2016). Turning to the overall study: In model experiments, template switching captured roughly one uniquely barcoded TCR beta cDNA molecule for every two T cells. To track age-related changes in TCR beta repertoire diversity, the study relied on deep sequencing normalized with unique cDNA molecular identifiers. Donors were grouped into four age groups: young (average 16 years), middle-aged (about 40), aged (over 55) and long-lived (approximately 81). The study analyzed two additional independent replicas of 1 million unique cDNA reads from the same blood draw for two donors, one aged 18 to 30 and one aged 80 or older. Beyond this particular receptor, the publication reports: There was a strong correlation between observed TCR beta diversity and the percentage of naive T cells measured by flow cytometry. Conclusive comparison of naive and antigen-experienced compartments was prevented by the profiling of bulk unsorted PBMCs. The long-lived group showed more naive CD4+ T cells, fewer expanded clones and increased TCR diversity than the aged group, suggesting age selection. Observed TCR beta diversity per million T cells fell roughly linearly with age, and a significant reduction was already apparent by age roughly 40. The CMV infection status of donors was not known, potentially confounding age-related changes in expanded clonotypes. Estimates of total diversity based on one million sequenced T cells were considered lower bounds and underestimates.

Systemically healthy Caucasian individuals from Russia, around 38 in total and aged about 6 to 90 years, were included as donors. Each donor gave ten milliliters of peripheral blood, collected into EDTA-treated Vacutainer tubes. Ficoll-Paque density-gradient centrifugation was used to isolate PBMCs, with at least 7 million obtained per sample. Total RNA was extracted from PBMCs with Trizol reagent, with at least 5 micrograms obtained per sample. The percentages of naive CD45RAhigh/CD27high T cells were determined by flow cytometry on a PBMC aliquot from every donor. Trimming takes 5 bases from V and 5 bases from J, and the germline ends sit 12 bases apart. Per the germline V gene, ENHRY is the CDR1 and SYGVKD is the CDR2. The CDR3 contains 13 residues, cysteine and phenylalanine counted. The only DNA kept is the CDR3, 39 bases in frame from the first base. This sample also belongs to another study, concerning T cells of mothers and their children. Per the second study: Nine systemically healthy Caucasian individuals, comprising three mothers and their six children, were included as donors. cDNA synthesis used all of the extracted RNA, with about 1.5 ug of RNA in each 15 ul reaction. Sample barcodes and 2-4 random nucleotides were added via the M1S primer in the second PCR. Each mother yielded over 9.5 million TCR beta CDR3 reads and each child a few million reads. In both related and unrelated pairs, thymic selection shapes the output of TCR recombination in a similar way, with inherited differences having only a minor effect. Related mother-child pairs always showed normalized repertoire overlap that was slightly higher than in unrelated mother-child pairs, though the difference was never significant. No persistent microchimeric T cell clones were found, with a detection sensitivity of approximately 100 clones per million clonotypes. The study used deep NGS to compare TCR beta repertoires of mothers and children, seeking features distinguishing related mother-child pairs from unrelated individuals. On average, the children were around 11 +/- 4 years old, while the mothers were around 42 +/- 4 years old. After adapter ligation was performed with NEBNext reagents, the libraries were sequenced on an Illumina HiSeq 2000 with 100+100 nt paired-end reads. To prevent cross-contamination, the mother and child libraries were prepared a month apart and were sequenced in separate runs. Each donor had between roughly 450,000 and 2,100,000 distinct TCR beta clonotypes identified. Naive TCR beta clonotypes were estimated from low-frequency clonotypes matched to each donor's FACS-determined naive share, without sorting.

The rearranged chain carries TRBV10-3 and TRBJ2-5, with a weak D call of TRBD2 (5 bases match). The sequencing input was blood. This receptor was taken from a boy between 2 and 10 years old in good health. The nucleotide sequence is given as TGTGCCATCAGTCCCGGGGAGACGGAGACCCAGTACTTC. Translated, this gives CAISPGETETQYF.